The clone carrying this T cell receptor (beta chain) appeared a single time. Its antigen remains unknown. Among the patients, none had received any treatment before thyroid surgery. The data belong to a study of metastatic and nonmetastatic thyroid tumors. General study findings and limits: Patients with malignant thyroid tumors reportedly had significantly higher TCR beta diversity than those with benign nodules, in blood and tumor.

TCRdb reprocessed the PCR reads using MiXCR. The sample has over 45,000 clones; about 25% are singletons. J lost 8 bases, V lost 0 bases, and 2 bases had no gene match. The germline gives CDR1 SGHRS, CDR2 YFSETQ. The CDR3 is 13 amino acids. The chain recombines TRBV5-1 with TRBJ1-1, with TRBD1 matching over 9 bases. Sequencing input: blood. This TCR came from a male donor with papillary thyroid cancer or a benign thyroid nodule (not recorded which). Some clones in this sample may be carry-over from other donors' samples. CDR3 amino acids: CASSLAGTGEAFF. In nucleotides, the CDR3 is TGCGCCAGCAGCTTGGCCGGGACAGGGGAAGCTTTCTTT.